This is a list of T cell receptor beta chains from one sample in a study of cytotoxic CD8 clonotypes in ibrutinib-treated CLL. Only in-frame clones appear in the TCRdb table, and some are missing; sequencing was by immunoSEQ multiplex PCR. Found here are over 140,000 clones, more than 70% of them singletons; the top ten hold roughly 7.6%. Material: PBMCs, obtained after 36 months of ibrutinib treatment. The receptors shown here come from a human donor with chronic lymphocytic leukemia. The CDR3 runs from the conserved cysteine through the conserved F or W. Each record gives: clone size, V gene, CDR3 protein. Clone size, where shown, is once, few, many, or a class for clones that have expanded.

>NA|TRBV29-1
CSVGGGTEAFF
>few|TRBV7-9
CASSPKAGQMNTEAFF
>few|TRBV6-5
CASRQRLGYEQYF
>NA|TRBV27
CASSGTGTGAYEQYF
>NA|TRBV5-4
CASSLEGGSEAFF
>NA|TRBV27
CASSLGGGQPQHF
>NA|TRBV7-9
CASSLNTEAFF
>NA|TRBV27
CASSVGTGGLEQYF
>once|TRBV6-5
CASSYGTGAFYEQYF
>few|TRBV30
CAWSGQGDQPQHF
>NA|TRBV6-5
CASSSPLRAEQFF
>NA|TRBV15
CATSREHRGGNSPLHF
>NA|TRBV6-4
CASKNSYYGYTF
>NA|TRBV2
CASRKRDYNQPQHF
>NA|TRBV27
CASRTNRAGGYTF
>NA|TRBV14
CASSQEGTSGRAAKNIQYF
>NA|TRBV4-1
CASSQEGIAGAGEQYF
>NA|TRBV30
CAWSSGHRLQYF
>NA|TRBV7-9
CASSLQGNFRQTNIQYF
>NA|TRBV23-1
CASSQYKPRDTGELFF
>NA|TRBV6-1
CASSETNRGAYEQYF
>NA|TRBV4-1
CASSPYAGSGGPYEQYF
>NA|TRBV12-2
CASRAGTILYEQYF
>once|TRBV14
CASSQGYLRGVPGELFF
>NA|TRBV5-1
CASSLLGARETQYF
>NA|TRBV4-1
CASSQDFGRGGEKLFF
>NA|TRBV30
CAWSRDRADTQYF
>NA|TRBV27
CASSFYDSQETQYF
>NA|TRBV11-2
CASSLGSVKDPLHF
>few|TRBV20-1
CSAKGRTEAFF
>NA|TRBV5-5
CASSLLDKNYEQYF
>NA|TRBV25-1
CASSGVGLAKNIQYF
>once|TRBV18
CASSPFGTSGSGNEQFF
>NA|TRBV7-9
CASSLGVVTEAFF
>NA|TRBV10-3
CAISEDGPELAVNIQYF
>NA|TRBV30
CASHRREGYGYTF
>NA|TRBV5-1
CASSLRETQYF
>NA|TRBV7-3
CASSLNGLGFAGELFF
>NA|TRBV5-8
CASSQAGGYGYTF
>NA|TRBV6-5
CASRHGRGPQGTQYF
>NA|TRBV27
CASSLRVGQGGYTF
>NA|TRBV7-8
CASSYRRIGGHNEQFF
>once|TRBV10-3
CATGTSGYSYEQYF
>NA|TRBV4-1
CASSFTPDRVLGGYTF
>NA|TRBV30
CAWLRWVGTSSYNEQFF
>NA|TRBV5-1
CASSLAGQAYEQYF
>once|TRBV11-2
CASSLVSAYYEQYF
>NA|TRBV6-1
CASSEKERLLTEAFF
>NA|TRBV18
CASSSTGQQYF
>NA|TRBV30
CAWSILGSNQPQHF
>NA|TRBV6-5
CASTPPGGVDEQYF